This passage covers 2 T cell receptor beta chains from one sample sequenced in a study of blood T cells in healthy people across ages. With a J-beta primer mix and a sample-barcoded 5' primer, a second PCR ran 7 to 11 cycles. Using its own MiXCR run on the 5' RACE reads, TCRdb lists one record per CDR3 protein. Here the sample spans roughly 700,000 distinct CDR3 sequences, roughly 49% being singletons. What was sequenced was blood. The receptors originated from a woman between 55 and 75 years old in good health.

This clonotype showed up just a few times. The junction shows a germline mismatch at one end, possibly a read error. The chain links TRBV6-4 to TRBJ2-1, with D uncertain. Germline V gene lookup returns CDR1 MRHNA and CDR2 SNTAGT. This CDR3 is built from 13 residues. In DNA, the CDR3 is TGTGCTAGCAGTGCATTTTCCTACAATGAGCAGTTCTTC. As protein: CASSAFSYNEQFF.

The chain combines TRBV21-1 with TRBJ2-5; the table's D call, TRBD2, was not checked against the DNA. TRBV21-1 is marked as a pseudogene. There are 11 residues in the CDR3. CDR3 sequence reads: CASSKRQRQYF. The DNA of the CDR3 is TGTGCCAGCAGCAAACGGCAGCGGCAGTACTTC.